A selection of T cell receptor beta chains follows, all from one sample in a study of cytomegalovirus exposure and HLA in healthy donors. Clones were sequenced by immunoSEQ multiplex PCR, and TCRdb holds only the in-frame ones, with some missing. The data contain 150,000 to 200,000 clones, roughly 72% of them seen just once; the ten biggest clones take up 1%. The material sequenced was PBMCs. Receptor source: a woman aged 35 to 49 in good health and CMV-seronegative. CDR3s include the opening cysteine and the closing phenylalanine or tryptophan. A D gene is named only where the DNA matches it firmly. Only part of the rows carry a size: once, few, many, or a class if the clone is expanded.

>TRBV15|.|few|TRBJ2-4|14
TGTGCCACCAGCAGAGTTGAGACTTCAAACATTCAGTACTTC
CATSRVETSNIQYF
>TRBV19|.|.|TRBJ2-7|14
TGTGCCAGTAGTATGCCCAGGGTCTCCTACGAGCAGTACTTC
CASSMPRVSYEQYF
>TRBV18|.|.|TRBJ1-5|15
TGTGCCAGCTCACCGGCACAGGCCAGAGATCAGCCCCAGCATTTT
CASSPAQARDQPQHF
>TRBV19|TRBD1|few|TRBJ1-5|16
TGTGCCAGTAATTATGTGGGACAGGGAGGTCATCAGCCCCAGCATTTT
CASNYVGQGGHQPQHF
>TRBV5-1|.|.|TRBJ2-7|15
TGCGCCAGCAGCGCATCGGGACACAGCTCCTACGAGCAGTACTTC
CASSASGHSSYEQYF
>TRBV19|.|.|TRBJ1-1|15
TGTGCCAGTAGTATAGAGGTCCAAAGCAGGAGGGAAGCTTTCTTT
CASSIEVQSRREAFF
>TRBV7-9|TRBD1|.|TRBJ2-1|15
TGTGCCAGCAGCCCAGAACGGACAGGGCTGGATGAGCAGTTCTTC
CASSPERTGLDEQFF
>TRBV7-9|TRBD2|.|TRBJ2-7|13
TGTGCCAGCAGCTTGGCGGGAGGGAACGAGCAGTACTTC
CASSLAGGNEQYF
>TRBV4-2|.|.|TRBJ2-5|18
TGTGCCAGCAGCCAAAAGTCCGGGGCGACAGGTGCCGCAGAGACCCAGTACTTC
CASSQKSGATGAAETQYF
>TRBV5-1|TRBD2|.|TRBJ2-3|16
TGCGCCAGCAGGCCCGGACGGGAGGGCCACACAGATACGCAGTATTTT
CASRPGREGHTDTQYF
>TRBV6-5|.|few|TRBJ1-2|13
TGTGCCAGCAGCCCTACAGCCAACTATGGCTACACCTTC
CASSPTANYGYTF